One and the same sample provided the 29 T cell receptor beta chains below, sequenced in a study of T-cell reconstitution after alpha-beta-depleted transplantation in children. It was with unique molecular identifiers that the TCRbeta library was prepared. TCRdb independently ran MiXCR on the PCR reads; one entry per CDR3 protein. The data hold 780,000 or so distinct CDR3 sequences, with roughly 15% observed a single time. This specimen was PBMCs, mostly from graft donor cells, taken 360 days after TCRalphabeta/CD19-depleted stem cell transplant. The source of these receptors is a male patient aged 10 to 17 who had a stem cell transplant for acute lymphoblastic leukemia, so the T cells may come from the graft donor.

In its sample, this clonotype was seen a few times. The rearrangement uses TRBV4-1 and TRBJ2-1; 9 bases align to TRBD2. The CDR3 runs 17 residues. V was clipped by 2 bases and J by 7 bases; unmatched bases: 12. Germline CDR1 and CDR2: MGHRA and YSYEKL. CDR3 sequence (DNA): TGCGCCAGCAGCCAACCCTCAATACTAGCGGGTGGGAATGAGCAGTTCTTC. Translating gives CASSQPSILAGGNEQFF.

This chain joins TRBV27 and TRBJ2-3; 7 bases line up with TRBD1. Trimming removed 4 bases from V and 0 bases from J; junction bases left unmatched: 13. CDR3 size: 18 residues. Germline CDR1 MNHEY, CDR2 SMNVEV (reference sequence). For the CDR3, the DNA is TGTGCCAGCAGTTCGAACCATCTCGGGACAGCAAGCACAGATACGCAGTATTTT. It yields the protein CASSSNHLGTASTDTQYF.

J is TRBJ2-1 and V is TRBV24-1; perhaps TRBD2 as D (6 bases). V lost 12 bases to trimming and J lost 7 bases, with 18 bases between them. CDR1 and CDR2 (germline): KGHDR, SFDVKD. The CDR3 sequence is 13 residues long. The CDR3 bases are TGTGCCCCCCCTGACGGGAGAGGTAATGAGCAGTTCTTC. Translated: CAPPDGRGNEQFF.

V is TRBV12-3 or TRBV12-4 and J is TRBJ1-4, with TRBD1 matching 7 bases. This CDR3 spans 16 amino acids. J was trimmed by 8 bases and V by 6 bases; bases with no gene match: 15. The CDR3 coding sequence is TGTGCCAGCAGCCTAACTTGGACAGGTAGCATCGAAAAACTGTTTTTT. It codes for CASSLTWTGSIEKLFF.

The chain uses TRBV3-1 and TRBJ2-1, with D perhaps matching TRBD1 (6 bases). In germline, CDR1 is LGHDT, CDR2 YNNKEL (reference sequence). V gave up 4 bases and J gave up 0 bases, with 13 bases separating them. The CDR3 runs to 16 residues. CDR3 DNA: TGTGCCAGCAGCCCCGAGGGGGTCCGCTCCTACAATGAGCAGTTCTTC. Protein: CASSPEGVRSYNEQFF.

In its sample, this clonotype was seen a few times. V and J are TRBV20-1 and TRBJ2-7; D might be TRBD2 (6 bases). The CDR3 contains 13 residues. Germline V gives CDR1 DFQATT, CDR2 SNEGSKA (reference sequence). V lost 6 bases to trimming and J lost 2 bases, with 14 bases between them. The CDR3 region has the DNA TGCAGTGCCGTTCGGAGGGCAGCCTACGAGCAGTACTTC. Protein sequence: CSAVRRAAYEQYF.

The V gene is TRBV7-8, the J gene TRBJ2-7; D not resolved. Germline loops: CDR1 SGHVS, CDR2 FQNEAQ. CDR3 length: 14 residues. With 5 bases removed from V and 2 bases from J, the gap between germline ends came to 13 bases. The CDR3 is CASSRRPRTYEQYF. In DNA, the CDR3 is TGTGCCAGCAGCCGAAGGCCCAGAACCTACGAGCAGTACTTC.

The chain couples TRBV20-1 to TRBJ2-3; no firm D call. CDR1 is DFQATT, CDR2 SNEGSKA, per germline (reference sequence). Trimming shortened V by 3 bases and J by 9 bases, and 16 bases separated the two germline ends. The CDR3 is 13 residues long. The CDR3 region has the DNA TGCAGTGCTAGTCTCCGGGCTCAAGGAACGCAGTATTTT. Protein product: CSASLRAQGTQYF.

This clonotype appeared a few times. J is TRBJ2-3 and V is TRBV2; possible D gene TRBD2, 5 bases. V dropped 5 bases and J dropped 2 bases, with 17 bases sitting between them. The CDR3 is 16 residues long. In germline, CDR1 is SNHLY, CDR2 FYNNEI. This CDR3 reads CASSSFIGLPTDTQYF. CDR3 bases: TGTGCCAGCAGTTCTTTCATAGGACTGCCCACAGATACGCAGTATTTT.

The chain combines TRBV20-1 with TRBJ2-4; no definite D call. Germline-derived CDR1 and CDR2 are DFQATT and SNEGSKA (reference sequence). This CDR3 has 13 residues. Trimming shortened V by 5 bases and J by 0 bases, and 8 bases separated the two germline ends. The CDR3 spells CSAEGGAKNIQYF. CDR3 DNA: TGCAGTGCTGAAGGCGGAGCCAAAAACATTCAGTACTTC.

The rearrangement links TRBV15 to TRBJ2-7; tentatively, D is TRBD1 (6 bases). This CDR3 is 14 amino acids long. Trimming left V 0 bases short and J 2 bases short, with 8 bases between. Germline assignment: CDR1 LNHNV and CDR2 YYDKDF (reference sequence). CDR3 nucleotide sequence: TGTGCCACCAGCAGAGAGAGGGGGACCTACGAGCAGTACTTC. Amino acids: CATSRERGTYEQYF.

A few counts support this clonotype. The chain carries TRBV4-1 and TRBJ2-1; D unclear. The CDR3 spans 19 residues. V was pared by 2 bases and J by 0 bases, with 20 bases between. Germline V gives CDR1 MGHRA, CDR2 YSYEKL. For the CDR3, the DNA is TGCGCCAGCAGCCAATTCTCAGTCACAGCTATGAGCTCCTACAATGAGCAGTTCTTC. Encoded protein: CASSQFSVTAMSSYNEQFF.

The chain combines TRBV5-1 with TRBJ2-7, with 8 bases lining up with TRBD1. This CDR3 contains 15 residues. Unmatched junction bases numbered 8, after V lost 4 bases and J lost 2 bases. The germline CDR1 and CDR2 sequences are SGHRS and YFSETQ. CDR3 sequence: CASSLKDRVAYEQYF. In DNA form, the CDR3 reads TGCGCCAGCAGCCTGAAGGACAGGGTCGCCTACGAGCAGTACTTC.

The chain is built from TRBV5-5 and TRBJ1-1; D gene unclear. This CDR3 has 13 amino acids. The germline V gene has CDR1 SGHKS and CDR2 YYEKEE (reference sequence). V lost 1 base and J 9 bases, leaving 13 bases between the germline ends. DNA of the CDR3: TGTGCCAGCAGCTTGACCGCAGGTTACAAAGCTTTCTTT. Its protein product is CASSLTAGYKAFF. The full variable domain, in which reference TRBV5-5 and TRBJ1-1 provide the parts outside the CDR3, is DAGVTQSPTHLIKTRGQQVTLRCSPISGHKSVSWYQQVLGQGPQFIFQYYEKEERGRGNFPDRFSARQFPNYSSELNVNALLLGDSALYLCASSLTAGYKAFFGQGTRLTVV.

The gene calls are TRBV19 and TRBJ2-7; D is possibly TRBD2 (7 bases). The CDR3 is made up of 13 amino acids. Germline CDR1 and CDR2: LNHDA and SQIVND (reference sequence). Trimming cost V 3 bases and J 6 bases, with 12 bases left between them. CDR3 region: CASSIGGAGEQYF. CDR3 coding DNA: TGTGCCAGTAGTATTGGGGGGGCCGGCGAGCAGTACTTC.

This clonotype was counted between two and nine times. The genes are TRBV5-1 and TRBJ2-3; D remains ambiguous. The V gene lost 2 bases and the J gene lost 1 base, with 8 bases spanning the gap. Germline V gives CDR1 SGHRS, CDR2 YFSETQ. CDR3 length: 14 amino acids. Here the CDR3 DNA reads TGCGCCAGCAGCTTCGGACCAGGCACAGATACGCAGTATTTT. Its translation: CASSFGPGTDTQYF.

V and J are TRBV18 and TRBJ2-7; 10 bases align to TRBD2. Losses at the gene ends were 3 bases for V and 0 bases for J; bases not matched to a gene: 2. CDR3 length: 15 amino acids. Germline V gives CDR1 KGHSH, CDR2 LQKENI. This CDR3 reads CASSPTSGHSYEQYF. The CDR3 coding sequence is TGTGCCAGCTCACCGACTAGCGGGCACTCCTACGAGCAGTACTTC.

The chain combines TRBV11-2 with TRBJ2-5; weak D call: TRBD2 (6 bases). V was pared by 3 bases and J by 3 bases, with 14 bases between. Looked up from germline, CDR1 is SGHAT and CDR2 is FQNNGV. CDR3 length: 15 residues. CDR3 in amino acids: CASSFSGNDKETQYF. CDR3 sequence (DNA): TGTGCCAGCAGCTTTAGCGGAAACGATAAAGAGACCCAGTACTTC.

V is TRBV11-2 and J is TRBJ2-2; 10 nucleotides match TRBD2. There are 18 residues in the CDR3. V was clipped by 4 bases and J by 3 bases; unmatched bases: 11. Germline assignment: CDR1 SGHAT and CDR2 FQNNGV. The CDR3 DNA is TGTGCCAGCAGCTACCTAGCGGGAGTTGGTTGGGACACCGGGGAGCTGTTTTTT. Protein sequence: CASSYLAGVGWDTGELFF. Variable domain in full (rest from reference TRBV11-2 and TRBJ2-2): EAGVAQSPRYKIIEKRQSVAFWCNPISGHATLYWYQQILGQGPKLLIQFQNNGVVDDSQLPKDRFSAERLKGVDSTLKIQPAKLEDSAVYLCASSYLAGVGWDTGELFFGEGSRLTVL.

The chain couples TRBV9 to TRBJ2-7, with 9 bases fitting TRBD2. The CDR3 runs to 15 residues. V shed 3 bases and J 4 bases; nucleotides not matched to a gene: 8. The germline V gene encodes CDR1 SGDLS and CDR2 YYNGEE. CDR3 bases: TGTGCCAGCAGCGCCACCACTAGCGGGCCTTACGAGCAGTACTTC. Amino acids: CASSATTSGPYEQYF.

This clonotype has a handful of counts. CDR3 bases: TGTGCCACCAGACAGGGGGCCTCTGGGGCCAACGTCCTGACTTTC. Amino acids: CATRQGASGANVLTF. The chain couples TRBV15 to TRBJ2-6; 9 nucleotides line up with TRBD1. The CDR3 consists of 15 residues. Germline V gene data show CDR1 as LNHNV and CDR2 as YYDKDF (reference sequence). V gave up 6 bases and J gave up 0 bases; unmatched junction bases: 0.

This clonotype came up a few times. The chain links TRBV5-1 to TRBJ2-3; tentatively, D is TRBD1 or TRBD2 (6 bases each). The germline gives CDR1 SGHRS, CDR2 YFSETQ. V was trimmed by 0 bases and J by 6 bases, leaving 14 bases between them. The CDR3 covers 15 residues. CDR3 sequence reads: CASSLDGGLGDTQYF. The CDR3 nucleotides read TGCGCCAGCAGCTTGGATGGGGGGCTCGGGGATACGCAGTATTTT.

Concerning this clonotype: Here the CDR3 omits its conserved ending phenylalanine or tryptophan, so a read error is the likely source. The genes are TRBV5-1 and TRBJ2-7, with 9 bases lining up with TRBD1. This CDR3 has 14 residues. Germline V CDR1 and CDR2: SGHRS, YFSETQ. V was pared by 3 bases and J by 2 bases, with 3 bases of the junction left unmatched. The CDR3 region is CASSSGTGTYEQYC. Here the CDR3 DNA reads TGCGCCAGCAGCTCCGGGACAGGGACCTACGAGCAGTACTGC.

This clonotype was counted between two and nine times. The V gene is TRBV4-1, the J gene TRBJ2-3; 12 bases map to TRBD2. CDR1 MGHRA and CDR2 YSYEKL come from the germline V gene. This CDR3 has 14 amino acids. V gave up 1 base and J gave up 13 bases; unmatched junction bases: 6. The CDR3 loop is CASSQGGLAGLEYF. The CDR3 nucleotides are TGCGCCAGCAGCCAAGGTGGACTAGCGGGACTAGAGTATTTT.

The chain joins TRBV7-9 to TRBJ2-7; 9 bases align to TRBD2. The CDR3 spans 15 residues. After removal of 0 bases from V and 6 bases from J, the junction contained 6 bases not matched to a gene. Germline V gives CDR1 SEHNR, CDR2 FQNEAQ (reference sequence). CDR3 in DNA: TGTGCCAGCAGCTTAGCGCTGCTAGCGGGACCCGAGCAGTACTTC. Translating gives CASSLALLAGPEQYF.

The chain is built from TRBV20-1 and TRBJ1-1; D unresolved. V was clipped by 4 bases and J by 0 bases, with 12 bases between them. Germline loops: CDR1 DFQATT, CDR2 SNEGSKA (reference sequence). The CDR3 loop spans 14 amino acids. CDR3 sequence: CSAKYSVMNTEAFF. CDR3 DNA sequence: TGCAGTGCTAAATACAGCGTTATGAACACTGAAGCTTTCTTT.

This clonotype was picked up a small number of times. The chain employs TRBV12-3 or TRBV12-4 and TRBJ1-3; no clear D gene. The CDR3 covers 13 residues. The V end lost 10 bases, the J end lost 0 bases, and 10 bases lay between the germline ends. The CDR3 DNA sequence: TGTGCCAAAAGGTCCCGCTCTGGAAACACCATATATTTT. Its protein product is CAKRSRSGNTIYF.

V usage is TRBV12-3 or TRBV12-4 and J usage is TRBJ2-3; D is perhaps TRBD1 or TRBD2 (5 bases each). V gave up 6 bases and J gave up 4 bases, with 14 bases separating them. The CDR3 runs to 14 residues. The CDR3 DNA follows: TGTGCCAGCAGCTTCATTGGGGGAGCAGATACGCAGTATTTT. It codes for CASSFIGGADTQYF.

The rearrangement joins TRBV12-3 or TRBV12-4 to TRBJ1-6, with TRBD1 identical over 10 bases. The CDR3 spans 13 residues. The ends lost 10 bases at V and 8 bases at J; junction bases unmatched: 5. For the CDR3, the DNA is TGTGCCATCAGGGGGACAGGGGATTCACCCCTCCACTTT. Translation gives CAIRGTGDSPLHF.